This T cell receptor beta chain is drawn from a study of blood T cell repertoires in COVID-19. As originally analysed: Estimates of nucleated cell counts were drawn from the amplification of reference gene primers. Clones were sequenced by immunoSEQ multiplex PCR, and TCRdb holds only the in-frame ones, with some missing. That table supplies the V and J calls and clone size; D and trimming were determined from the DNA. The sample contains 60,000 to 80,000 clones, 88% of which appear only once. V shed 7 bases, J shed 7 bases, and the junction held 11 bases outside the gene matches. The CDR3 is made up of 15 amino acids. The germline V gene encodes CDR1 SNHLY and CDR2 FYNNEI.

The chain is built from TRBV2 and TRBJ2-1, with 9 bases identical to TRBD2. This TCR was recovered from a human donor in a cohort sampled during active COVID-19. The specimen was peripheral blood. The CDR3 region has the DNA TGTGCCAGCACCACCGGCGGGGGGGCCGGGAATGAGCAGTTCTTC. Translating it yields CASTTGGGAGNEQFF.